These T cell receptor beta chains were read from a single sample in a study of shared clonotypes between healthy human individuals. Libraries were prepared by immunoSEQ multiplex PCR; TCRdb keeps only in-frame clonotypes and omits some of them. The sample holds over 95,000 clones, more than 65% seen once. Sequencing used memory CD8+ T cells sorted from blood. The source is a woman aged 25 to 39 in good health. CDR3s include the opening cysteine and the closing phenylalanine or tryptophan. A D gene is named only where the DNA matches it firmly. Size is stated for part of the rows, as once, few or many counts, or as a class when the clone is expanded.

D	J	V	size	CDR3	DNA
-	TRBJ1-2	TRBV4-1	-	CASSQWGARGYTF	TGCGCCAGCAGCCAGTGGGGGGCGAGAGGCTACACCTTC
-	TRBJ2-7	TRBV11-3	-	CASSLEGDTYEQYF	TGTGCCAGCAGCTTAGAGGGGGACACCTACGAGCAGTACTTC
TRBD1	TRBJ1-1	TRBV10-3	few	CAISETGVGTEAFF	TGTGCCATCAGTGAAACAGGGGTCGGCACTGAAGCTTTCTTT
-	TRBJ2-1	TRBV19	-	CASMSWQGAHEQFF	TGTGCCAGTATGTCATGGCAGGGTGCCCATGAGCAGTTCTTC
-	TRBJ1-1	TRBV10-1	-	CASSDPGETEAFF	TGCGCCAGCAGTGACCCCGGGGAGACTGAAGCTTTCTTT
TRBD2	TRBJ2-4	TRBV27	-	CASSPGLAGNIQYF	TGTGCCAGCAGCCCGGGACTAGCCGGGAACATTCAGTACTTC
-	TRBJ1-1	TRBV5-1	-	CASSAWGTEAFF	TGCGCCAGCAGCGCGTGGGGCACTGAAGCTTTCTTT
TRBD1	TRBJ1-5	TRBV28	-	CASSSHRTGPQHF	TGTGCCAGCAGTTCCCACCGGACAGGGCCCCAGCATTTT
-	TRBJ2-1	TRBV7-9	few	CASGPDWPPQFF	TGTGCCAGCGGGCCGGACTGGCCTCCGCAGTTCTTC
-	TRBJ2-1	TRBV7-9	-	CASSPTRDLQQFF	TGTGCCAGCAGCCCTACTCGGGATCTTCAGCAGTTCTTC
-	TRBJ1-1	TRBV28	few	CASTRDGWRGMNTEAFF	TGTGCCAGCACCAGGGATGGGTGGAGGGGGATGAACACTGAAGCTTTCTTT
-	TRBJ1-2	TRBV5-4	-	CASSLRAAQGYGYTF	TGTGCCAGCAGCTTGAGGGCTGCGCAGGGCTATGGCTACACCTTC